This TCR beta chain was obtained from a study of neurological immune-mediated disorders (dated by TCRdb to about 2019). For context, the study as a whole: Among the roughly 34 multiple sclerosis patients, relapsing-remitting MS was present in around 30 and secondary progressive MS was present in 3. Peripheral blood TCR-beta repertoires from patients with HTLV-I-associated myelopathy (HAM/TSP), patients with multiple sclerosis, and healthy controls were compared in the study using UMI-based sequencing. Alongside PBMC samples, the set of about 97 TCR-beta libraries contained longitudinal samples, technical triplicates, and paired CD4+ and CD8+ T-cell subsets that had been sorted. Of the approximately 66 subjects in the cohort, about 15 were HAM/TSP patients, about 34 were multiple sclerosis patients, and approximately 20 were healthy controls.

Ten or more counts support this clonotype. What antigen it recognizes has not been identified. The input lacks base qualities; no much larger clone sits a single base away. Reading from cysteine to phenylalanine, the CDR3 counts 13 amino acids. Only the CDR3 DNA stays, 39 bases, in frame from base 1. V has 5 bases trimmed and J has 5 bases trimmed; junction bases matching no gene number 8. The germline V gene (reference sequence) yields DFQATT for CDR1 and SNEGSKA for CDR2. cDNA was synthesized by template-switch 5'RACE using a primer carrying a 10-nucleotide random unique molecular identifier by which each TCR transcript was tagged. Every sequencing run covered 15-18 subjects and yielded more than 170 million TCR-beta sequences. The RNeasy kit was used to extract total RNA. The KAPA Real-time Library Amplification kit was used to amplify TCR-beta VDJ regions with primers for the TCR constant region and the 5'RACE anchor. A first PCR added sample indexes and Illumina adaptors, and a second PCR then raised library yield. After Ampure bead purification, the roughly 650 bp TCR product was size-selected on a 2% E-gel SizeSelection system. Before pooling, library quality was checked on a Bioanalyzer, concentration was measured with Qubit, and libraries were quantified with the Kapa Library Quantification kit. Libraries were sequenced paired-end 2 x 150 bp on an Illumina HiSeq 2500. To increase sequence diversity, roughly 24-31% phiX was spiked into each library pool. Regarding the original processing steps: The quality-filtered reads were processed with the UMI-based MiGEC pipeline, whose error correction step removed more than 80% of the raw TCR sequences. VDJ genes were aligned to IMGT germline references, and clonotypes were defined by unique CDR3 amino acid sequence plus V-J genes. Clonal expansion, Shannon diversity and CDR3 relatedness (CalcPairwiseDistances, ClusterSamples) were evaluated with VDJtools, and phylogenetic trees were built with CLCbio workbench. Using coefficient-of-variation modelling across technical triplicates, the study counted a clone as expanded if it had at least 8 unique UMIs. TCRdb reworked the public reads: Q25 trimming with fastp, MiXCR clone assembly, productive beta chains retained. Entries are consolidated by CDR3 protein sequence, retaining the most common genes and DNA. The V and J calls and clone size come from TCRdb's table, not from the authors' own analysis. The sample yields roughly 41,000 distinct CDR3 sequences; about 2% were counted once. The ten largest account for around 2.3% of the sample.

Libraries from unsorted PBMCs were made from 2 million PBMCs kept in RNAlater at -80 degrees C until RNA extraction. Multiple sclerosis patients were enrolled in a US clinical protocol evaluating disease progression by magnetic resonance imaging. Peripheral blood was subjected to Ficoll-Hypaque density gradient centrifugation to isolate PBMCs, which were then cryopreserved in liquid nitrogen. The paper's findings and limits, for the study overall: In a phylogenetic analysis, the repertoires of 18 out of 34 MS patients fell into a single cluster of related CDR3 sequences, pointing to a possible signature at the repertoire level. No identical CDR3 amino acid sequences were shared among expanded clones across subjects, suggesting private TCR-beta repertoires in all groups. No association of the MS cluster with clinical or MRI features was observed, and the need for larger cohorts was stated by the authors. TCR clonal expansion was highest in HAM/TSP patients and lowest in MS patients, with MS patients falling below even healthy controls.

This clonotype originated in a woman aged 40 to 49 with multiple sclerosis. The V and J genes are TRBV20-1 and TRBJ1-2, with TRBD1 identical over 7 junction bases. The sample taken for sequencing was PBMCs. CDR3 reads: CSADATGSYGYTF. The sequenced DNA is TGCAGTGCTGACGCGACAGGGAGTTATGGCTACACCTTC.